Shown below are 24 T cell receptor beta chains from a single sample sequenced in a study of vaccination and CD4 T cells after COVID-19. Cultured CD4+ T-cell DNA underwent Oncomine TCR Beta short-read sequencing. In TCRdb, the PCR reads were re-called with MiXCR into one record per CDR3 protein. This table holds approximately 18,000 distinct CDR3 sequences, 50% to 65% found once. Their antigen targets remain unknown. This sample's treatment: approximately 11-day PBMC culture with coronavirus spike peptide pools or control peptides (ViraFEST assay). What was sequenced was CD4+ T cells from blood, cultured in vitro. Receptor source: a human donor who had recovered from COVID-19.

The chain uses TRBV27 and TRBJ2-5; possibly TRBD1 or TRBD2 for D (6 bases each). The germline V gene encodes CDR1 MNHEY and CDR2 SMNVEV (reference sequence). The CDR3 extends over 18 amino acids. Trimming shortened V by 1 base and J by 3 bases, and 21 bases separated the two germline ends. This CDR3 reads CASSLFTYPGGRKETQYF. The CDR3 DNA is TGTGCCAGCAGTTTATTCACTTACCCCGGGGGCCGTAAAGAGACCCAGTACTTC.

The chain has TRBV20-1 and TRBJ2-5; TRBD2 matches 7 bases. V dropped 5 bases and J dropped 4; count of bases not matched to a gene: 4. The CDR3 runs 12 residues. CDR1 DFQATT and CDR2 SNEGSKA come from the germline V gene (reference sequence). CDR3 DNA: TGCAGTGCTTCCTCTAGCGGAGAGACCCAGTACTTC. Amino acid sequence: CSASSSGETQYF.

This rearrangement joins TRBV7-9 to TRBJ2-3; unclear D gene. V lost 2 bases, J lost 0 bases, and 12 bases lay in between. Looked up from germline, CDR1 is SEHNR and CDR2 is FQNEAQ (reference sequence). The CDR3 extends over 16 amino acids. CDR3 coding DNA: TGTGCCAGCAGCTTACTTTGGACGGGTAGCACAGATACGCAGTATTTT. Translated: CASSLLWTGSTDTQYF.

The table lists this clonotype with a count of one. This chain links TRBV11-2 with TRBJ2-5; D is perhaps TRBD2 (5 bases). Per the germline V gene, CDR1 is SGHAT and CDR2 is FQNNGV. Trimming pared 5 bases from V and 5 bases from J, leaving 15 bases between. CDR3 length equals 14 residues. CDR3: CASSLGVAGETQYF. The CDR3 nucleotides read TGTGCCAGCAGCCTCGGGGTAGCCGGGGAGACCCAGTACTTC. The full variable domain, completed using reference TRBV11-2 and TRBJ2-5, is EAGVAQSPRYKIIEKRQSVAFWCNPISGHATLYWYQQILGQGPKLLIQFQNNGVVDDSQLPKDRFSAERLKGVDSTLKIQPAKLEDSAVYLCASSLGVAGETQYFGPGTRLLVL.

The chain combines TRBV19 with TRBJ1-1; the D gene is possibly TRBD1 (5 bases). V was trimmed by 5 bases and J by 5 bases, leaving 15 bases between them. Germline-derived CDR1 and CDR2 are LNHDA and SQIVND (reference sequence). The CDR3 consists of 14 residues. The CDR3 bases are TGTGCCAGTAGTCAGGGCGGGGAGAGGACTGAAGCTTTCTTT. This codes for CASSQGGERTEAFF. Together with reference TRBV19 and TRBJ1-1, the CDR3 gives the full variable domain: DGGITQSPKYLFRKEGQNVTLSCEQNLNHDAMYWYRQDPGQGLRLIYYSQIVNDFQKGDIAEGYSVSREKKESFPLTVTSAQKNPTAFYLCASSQGGERTEAFFGQGTRLTVV.

This chain links TRBV27 with TRBJ2-5; TRBD1 matches at 8 bases. The CDR3 spans 13 residues. The V gene's germline CDR1 is MNHEY and CDR2 SMNVEV (reference sequence). Germline trimming cut 6 bases from V and 4 bases from J; bases unmatched to any gene: 4. CDR3 coding DNA: TGTGCCAGCAGACGACAGGGGTCAGAGACCCAGTACTTC. Translating gives CASRRQGSETQYF.

This clonotype was counted once. The gene calls are TRBV4-3 and TRBJ2-2; 8 bases agree with TRBD1. J was trimmed by 6 bases and V by 0 bases; bases with no gene match: 9. The CDR3 has 17 amino acids. The germline CDR1 and CDR2 sequences are LGHNA and YSLEER. Written as DNA, the CDR3 is TGCGCCAGCAGCCAAGAGTCCCAGGGGGCGTTTGCCGGGGAGCTGTTTTTT. Protein: CASSQESQGAFAGELFF.

The chain is built from TRBV28 and TRBJ1-2; D is undetermined. Germline CDR1 reads MDHEN; CDR2 reads SYDVKM. The CDR3 has 12 amino acids. Trimming stripped 8 bases from V and 2 bases from J, with 9 bases between. CDR3 sequence: CASGNSNYGYTF. The CDR3 coding sequence is TGTGCCAGCGGAAACAGCAACTATGGCTACACCTTC.

This clonotype was counted a single time. This chain joins TRBV6-1 and TRBJ1-1, with 7 bases matching TRBD1. Germline assignment: CDR1 MNHNS and CDR2 SASEGT. V lost 6 bases and J lost 3; bases outside the gene matches: 7. There are 14 residues in the CDR3. The CDR3 DNA follows: TGTGCCAGCAGGTGGGACAGACAGGACACTGAAGCTTTCTTT. As protein: CASRWDRQDTEAFF.

This chain joins TRBV6-2 or TRBV6-3 and TRBJ1-3; D is undetermined. The CDR3 runs to 15 residues. Germline loops: CDR1 MNHEY, CDR2 SVGEGT. V lost 2 bases and J 0 bases, leaving 8 bases between the germline ends. CDR3 protein: CASSYGRSSGNTIYF. DNA for the CDR3: TGTGCCAGCAGTTACGGCCGTTCCTCTGGAAACACCATATATTTT.

The chain joins TRBV11-2 to TRBJ2-7, with 8 positions matching TRBD2. The CDR3 contains 15 residues. V gave up 5 bases and J gave up 4 bases; unmatched junction bases: 10. Germline lookup yields CDR1 SGHAT and CDR2 FQNNGV. CDR3 loop: CASSHISGSGYEQYF. DNA for the CDR3: TGTGCCAGCAGCCATATAAGCGGGAGCGGGTACGAGCAGTACTTC.

This clonotype has more than one count but fewer than ten. J is TRBJ1-1 and V is TRBV27; D possibly corresponds to TRBD1 (5 bases). Germline values: CDR1 MNHEY, CDR2 SMNVEV (reference sequence). The CDR3 extends over 13 amino acids. V was clipped by 9 bases and J by 0 bases, with 11 bases between them. The CDR3 nucleotides are TGTGCCAGTAGACAGAGCATGAACACTGAAGCTTTCTTT. Translation gives CASRQSMNTEAFF.

This clonotype was found a few times. The chain joins TRBV24-1 to TRBJ1-2; D not resolved. CDR1 KGHDR and CDR2 SFDVKD come from the germline V gene. This CDR3 has 12 amino acids. Trimming pared 5 bases from V and 2 bases from J, leaving 5 bases between. DNA for the CDR3: TGTGCCACCAGTGCCGAGAACTATGGCTACACCTTC. It yields the protein CATSAENYGYTF.

This clonotype was counted a few times. J is TRBJ1-2 and V is TRBV7-9, with a weak D call TRBD1 (6 bases). The CDR3 is 13 residues long. Trimming took 1 base from V and 5 from J, leaving 8 bases between them. Germline CDR1 and CDR2: SEHNR and FQNEAQ (reference sequence). The CDR3 loop reads CASSLGTVYGYTF. The CDR3 bases are TGTGCCAGCAGCTTAGGGACAGTGTATGGCTACACCTTC.

The rearrangement links TRBV7-6 to TRBJ1-1; no definite D call. Germline V gene sequence: CDR1 SGHVS, CDR2 FNYEAQ. The CDR3 loop spans 13 amino acids. Trimming removed 3 bases at V and 1 base at J, with 6 bases between. In DNA form, the CDR3 reads TGTGCCAGCAGCTTCAAGGCGAACACTGAAGCTTTCTTT. It encodes CASSFKANTEAFF.

This chain links TRBV2 with TRBJ2-6; D tentatively reads TRBD1 or TRBD2 (5 bases each). This CDR3 is built from 17 residues. Germline V gene lookup returns CDR1 SNHLY and CDR2 FYNNEI. Deletions cut 8 bases from V and 0 bases from J, with 17 bases between. CDR3 bases: TGTGCCAGCGAGGGGTCCCTGATAATCTCTGGGGCCAACGTCCTGACTTTC. It codes for CASEGSLIISGANVLTF.

This clonotype was counted a few times. The chain has TRBV19 and TRBJ1-1; D is perhaps TRBD1 (5 bases). The CDR3 runs 13 residues. CDR1 and CDR2 from the germline V gene are LNHDA and SQIVND (reference sequence). Deletions cut 6 bases from V and 1 base from J, with 9 bases between. The CDR3 region is CASSTGQNTEAFF. The DNA of the CDR3 is TGTGCCAGTAGCACAGGCCAGAACACTGAAGCTTTCTTT.

The rearrangement joins TRBV7-9 to TRBJ1-1; D remains unclear. The germline V gene encodes CDR1 SEHNR and CDR2 FQNEAQ (reference sequence). The CDR3 contains 14 residues. The V and J ends lost 3 bases and 0 bases respectively, with 8 bases between them. The CDR3 DNA reads as TGTGCCAGCAGCTTGGACGGGATGAACACTGAAGCTTTCTTT. Its protein is CASSLDGMNTEAFF.

This clonotype was counted only a few times. The chain uses TRBV20-1 and TRBJ2-4; 7 bases line up with TRBD1. The junction had 12 bases not matched to a gene; V was cut back by 6 bases and J by 7 bases. Germline CDR1 is DFQATT and CDR2 is SNEGSKA (reference sequence). The CDR3 consists of 14 residues. The CDR3 sequence: CSAAGTGESNIQYF. The DNA of the CDR3 is TGCAGTGCCGCCGGCACAGGGGAATCGAACATTCAGTACTTC.

In its sample, this clonotype was seen a few times. This sequence joins TRBV6-1 and TRBJ1-5, with TRBD1 matching over 9 bases. CDR1 and CDR2 (germline): MNHNS, SASEGT. Losses at the gene ends were 8 bases for V and 7 bases for J; bases not matched to a gene: 9. The CDR3 totals 14 residues. The CDR3 DNA reads TGTGCCAGCTTGGACAGGGGAGGAGGGCAGCCCCAGCATTTT. It codes for CASLDRGGGQPQHF.

V gene TRBV20-1 combines with J gene TRBJ2-1; D gene unclear. The V end was cut by 1 base, the J end by 1 base, with 8 bases between. CDR3 length: 14 amino acids. Germline-derived CDR1 and CDR2 are DFQATT and SNEGSKA (reference sequence). The CDR3 coding sequence is TGCAGTGCTAGAGCATGGCGGTCCTACAATGAGCAGTTCTTC. Its protein product is CSARAWRSYNEQFF.

V usage is TRBV20-1 and J usage is TRBJ2-5; the match to TRBD2 covers 13 bases. V trimming: 7 bases; J trimming: 3 bases; junction bases outside the gene matches: 11. The CDR3 sequence is 16 residues long. Germline CDR1 and CDR2: DFQATT and SNEGSKA (reference sequence). The CDR3 DNA follows: TGCAGTGGGGAGAATCCGACTAGCGGGGGGAAAGAGACCCAGTACTTC. Its translation is CSGENPTSGGKETQYF.

The chain uses TRBV25-1 and TRBJ2-1, with TRBD2 matching 14 bases. The CDR3 sequence is 14 residues long. Germline CDR1 MGHDK, CDR2 SYGVNS. After removal of 4 bases from V and 14 bases from J, the junction contained 7 bases not matched to a gene. CDR3: CASSGGLAGGSKFF. The CDR3 DNA sequence: TGTGCCAGCAGTGGAGGACTAGCGGGAGGTTCCAAGTTCTTC.

This sequence joins TRBV20-1 and TRBJ2-2; 8 bases are a match to TRBD2. CDR1 is DFQATT, CDR2 SNEGSKA, per germline (reference sequence). This CDR3 has 14 residues. J lost 3 bases, V lost 3 bases, and 3 bases had no gene match. The CDR3 region is CSASPGLDTGELFF. The DNA for the CDR3 is TGCAGTGCTAGTCCGGGACTAGACACCGGGGAGCTGTTTTTT.